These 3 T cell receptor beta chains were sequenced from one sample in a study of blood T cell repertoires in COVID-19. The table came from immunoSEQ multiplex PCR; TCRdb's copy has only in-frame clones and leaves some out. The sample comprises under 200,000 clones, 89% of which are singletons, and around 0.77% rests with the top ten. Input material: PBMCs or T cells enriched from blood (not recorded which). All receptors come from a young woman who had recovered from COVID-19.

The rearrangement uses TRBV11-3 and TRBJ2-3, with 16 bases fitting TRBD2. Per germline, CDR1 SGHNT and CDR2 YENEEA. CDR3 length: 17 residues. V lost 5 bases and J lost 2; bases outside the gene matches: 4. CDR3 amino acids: CASSHGTSGRATDTQYF. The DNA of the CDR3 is TGTGCCAGCAGCCACGGGACTAGCGGGAGGGCCACAGATACGCAGTATTTT.

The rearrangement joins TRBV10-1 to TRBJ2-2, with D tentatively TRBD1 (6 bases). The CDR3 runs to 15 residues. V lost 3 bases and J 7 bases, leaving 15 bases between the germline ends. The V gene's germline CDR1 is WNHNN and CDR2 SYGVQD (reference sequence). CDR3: CASSEAGTQRGELFF. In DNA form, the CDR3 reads TGCGCCAGCAGTGAAGCCGGGACACAGCGCGGGGAGCTGTTTTTT.

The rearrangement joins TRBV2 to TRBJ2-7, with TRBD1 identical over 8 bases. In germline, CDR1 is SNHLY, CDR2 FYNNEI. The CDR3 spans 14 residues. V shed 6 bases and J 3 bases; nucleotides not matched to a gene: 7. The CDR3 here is CASRAGTGNYEQYF. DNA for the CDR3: TGTGCCAGCAGGGCCGGGACAGGCAACTACGAGCAGTACTTC.